These 18 T cell receptor beta chains were all obtained from the same sample, sequenced in a study of control samples from healthy donors and cancer patients. Here immunoSEQ multiplex PCR was the method, and the copy in TCRdb shows in-frame clones only, minus some. The top ten hold approximately 1.5% of the sample, which has roughly 200,000 clones, 85% to 95% seen once. Input material: blood. The receptor source for this set is a man over 45 in good health.

This clone has more than one count but fewer than ten. The V gene is TRBV4-2, the J gene TRBJ2-1; 11 nucleotides match TRBD2. With V trimmed by 0 bases and J by 10 bases, 8 bases remained unmatched. The CDR3 contains 16 residues. CDR1 and CDR2 (germline): LGHNA, YNFKEQ. CDR3 region: CASSQDPSGGSSEQFF. For the CDR3, the DNA is TGTGCCAGCAGCCAAGATCCTAGCGGGGGGTCCAGCGAGCAGTTCTTC.

This clone was found once. The chain employs TRBV7-9 and TRBJ1-4, with D tentatively TRBD1 (6 bases). Trimming left V 5 bases short and J 8 bases short, with 12 bases between. CDR1 SEHNR and CDR2 FQNEAQ come from the germline V gene (reference sequence). The CDR3 consists of 13 residues. CDR3 bases: TGTGCCAGCAGCGTTACAGGGTTAGAAAAACTGTTTTTT. Protein product: CASSVTGLEKLFF.

Note on this clone: The same CDR3 arises from other DNA sequences in this sample as well. The chain joins TRBV9 to TRBJ1-5, with TRBD1 identical over 8 bases. Germline CDR1 SGDLS, CDR2 YYNGEE. V shed 2 bases and J 4 bases; nucleotides not matched to a gene: 2. The CDR3 totals 14 residues. The CDR3 DNA reads as TGTGCCAGCAGCGTCGGACAGGGTAATCAGCCCCAGCATTTT. Its protein is CASSVGQGNQPQHF.

This chain links TRBV7-8 with TRBJ2-1, with a weak D call TRBD1 (5 bases). V lost 1 base, J lost 4 bases, and 8 bases lay in between. Germline V CDR1 and CDR2: SGHVS, FQNEAQ. This CDR3 contains 14 residues. CDR3 DNA sequence: TGTGCCAGCAGCTTAGGGGGCCAATACAATGAGCAGTTCTTC. It encodes CASSLGGQYNEQFF.

V and J are TRBV7-9 and TRBJ1-2; 7 positions match TRBD1. CDR1 and CDR2 (germline): SEHNR, FQNEAQ (reference sequence). The CDR3 runs to 14 residues. J lost 6 bases, V lost 5 bases, and 9 bases had no gene match. The CDR3 sequence is CASSMAGGVHGYTF. The CDR3 bases are TGTGCCAGCAGCATGGCAGGGGGTGTCCATGGCTACACCTTC. Variable domain in full (rest from reference TRBV7-9 and TRBJ1-2): DTGVSQNPRHKITKRGQNVTFRCDPISEHNRLYWYRQTLGQGPEFLTYFQNEAQLEKSRLLSDRFSAERPKGSFSTLEIQRTEQGDSAMYLCASSMAGGVHGYTFGSGTRLTVV.

J is TRBJ2-7 and V is TRBV19; no reliable D call. The CDR3 sequence is 16 residues long. Germline V CDR1 and CDR2: LNHDA, SQIVND (reference sequence). With 8 bases removed from V and 0 bases from J, the gap between germline ends came to 20 bases. CDR3 in amino acids: CASGPRFQNSSYEQYV. Here the CDR3 DNA reads TGTGCCAGTGGGCCGCGGTTTCAGAACAGCTCCTACGAGCAGTACGTC.

The CDR3 DNA reads TGCGCCAGCAGCCCCAAACAGGGACCCACAGATACGCAGTATTTT. This translates into CASSPKQGPTDTQYF. This rearrangement joins TRBV5-1 to TRBJ2-3; tentatively, D is TRBD1 (6 bases). CDR1 is SGHRS and CDR2 is YFSETQ in the germline V gene. The CDR3 is 15 residues long. The V gene lost 4 bases and the J gene lost 2 bases, with 14 bases spanning the gap.

V usage is TRBV15 and J usage is TRBJ1-1; unclear D gene. The CDR3 length is 14 residues. The V gene lost 0 bases and the J gene lost 4 bases, with 9 bases spanning the gap. Germline lookup yields CDR1 LNHNV and CDR2 YYDKDF (reference sequence). The CDR3 nucleotides are TGTGCCACCAGCAGAGACTTAACCAGCACTGAAGCTTTCTTT. This sequence encodes CATSRDLTSTEAFF.

The rearrangement joins TRBV28 to TRBJ2-7; TRBD1 matches 11 bases. This CDR3 spans 13 amino acids. V lost 6 bases and J lost 6; bases outside the gene matches: 4. Germline V gene lookup returns CDR1 MDHEN and CDR2 SYDVKM. CDR3 nucleotides: TGTGCCAGCAGCCCCGGGACAGGGGGCGAGCAGTACTTC. Its protein product is CASSPGTGGEQYF.

This chain uses TRBV27 with TRBJ2-7; unclear D gene. The V and J ends lost 3 bases and 3 bases respectively, with 9 bases between them. Germline V gene sequence: CDR1 MNHEY, CDR2 SMNVEV (reference sequence). The CDR3 has 13 residues. The CDR3 DNA follows: TGTGCCAGCAGTTTTTCCGACCGCTACGAGCAGTACGTC. Encoded protein: CASSFSDRYEQYV.

The gene calls are TRBV5-1 and TRBJ2-3; no firm D call. With 1 base removed from V and 4 bases from J, the gap between germline ends came to 16 bases. Germline assignment: CDR1 SGHRS and CDR2 YFSETQ. The CDR3 length is 16 residues. DNA of the CDR3: TGCGCCAGCAGCTTGAACCCAGGCCTTCGTGCAGATACGCAGTATTTT. This gives the protein CASSLNPGLRADTQYF.

In the case of this clone: One end of the junction varies from germline; a read error may be responsible. The J gene is TRBJ2-5, the V gene TRBV5-1; D assignment may be TRBD1 or TRBD2 (6 bases each). Per the germline V gene, CDR1 is SGHRS and CDR2 is YFSETQ. The CDR3 has 14 residues. The CDR3 DNA is TGCGCCCGCAGCTTTCCGGGGGCGGGGGAGACCCAGTACTTC. This encodes CARSFPGAGETQYF.

This sequence joins TRBV19 and TRBJ1-6, with D maybe TRBD1 (5 bases). Trimming took off 3 bases at V and 10 bases at J, with 10 bases between the two ends. The CDR3 spans 13 residues. Per germline, CDR1 LNHDA and CDR2 SQIVND (reference sequence). CDR3 residues: CASSMRGDSPLHF. The CDR3 nucleotides read TGTGCCAGTAGTATGCGCGGGGACTCACCCCTCCACTTT.

V is TRBV5-4 and J is TRBJ2-3, with unresolved D. V was pared by 3 bases and J by 4 bases, with 15 bases between. Germline V gene lookup returns CDR1 SGHNT and CDR2 YYREEE (reference sequence). The CDR3 totals 15 residues. In DNA form, the CDR3 reads TGTGCCAGCAGCTCCCCCACTACCTCCTCAGATACGCAGTATTTT. Translation gives CASSSPTTSSDTQYF.

The chain uses TRBV19 and TRBJ1-5; D may be TRBD1 (5 bases). The ends were cut back, 0 bases at V and 4 bases at J, with 10 bases in the middle. Germline values: CDR1 LNHDA, CDR2 SQIVND (reference sequence). The CDR3 contains 15 residues. The CDR3, as DNA: TGTGCCAGTAGTATAGACGGGGGGGGGAATCAGCCCCAGCATTTT. It codes for CASSIDGGGNQPQHF.

The chain is built from TRBV7-2 and TRBJ1-4; 7 positions agree with TRBD1. This CDR3 spans 14 amino acids. The junction had 3 bases not matched to a gene; V was cut back by 6 bases and J by 2 bases. CDR1 is SGHTA and CDR2 is FQGNSA in the germline V gene. CDR3 region: CASSPGGTNEKLFF. The DNA of the CDR3 is TGTGCCAGCAGTCCAGGGGGGACTAATGAAAAACTGTTTTTT.

CDR3 in amino acids: CASSQDLGETTNEKLFF. In DNA form, the CDR3 reads TGCGCCAGCAGCCAGGATCTCGGTGAAACAACTAATGAAAAACTGTTTTTT. The chain couples TRBV4-1 to TRBJ1-4, with D hard to call. Germline CDR1 MGHRA, CDR2 YSYEKL. The CDR3 sequence is 17 residues long. The ends were cut back, 3 bases at V and 0 bases at J, with 14 bases in the middle.

This chain joins TRBV6-5 and TRBJ1-5; D unclear. V was clipped by 6 bases and J by 7 bases, with 10 bases between them. In germline, CDR1 is MNHEY, CDR2 SVGAGI. The CDR3 runs to 12 residues. The CDR3 sequence: CASSSPGQPQHF. CDR3 DNA: TGTGCCAGCAGCTCCCCGGGCCAGCCCCAGCATTTT.